This T cell receptor beta chain was sequenced for a study of T-cell memory formation after mild COVID-19. Whole-study context: For the most part, TCR clusters were specific to one donor. Study-level findings and limits: Day 15 to 85 contracting clones showed balanced CD4/CD8; day 15 to 37 expanders favored CD4+. Pre-infection memory contained some responding clones, which suggested that cross-reactive memory had joined.

In regard to this clonotype: Its antigen is unidentified.

TCRdb reanalysed the 5' RACE reads using MiXCR and keeps one entry per CDR3 protein. Seen here are around 80,000 distinct CDR3 sequences, around 13% observed once, and the top ten hold less than 45%. Germline lookup yields CDR1 SGHTA and CDR2 FQGNSA. V lost 2 bases to trimming and J lost 4 bases, with 9 bases between them. The CDR3 length is 13 residues. This receptor was taken from a man between 18 and 29 years old who had mild COVID-19 (a few samples of this study predate the infection). Cell type and time point are not known. The sample was PBMCs or a T cell subset sorted from them (not recorded which). V usage is TRBV7-2 and J usage is TRBJ2-7; D not resolved. Here the CDR3 reads CASSLSGTYEQYF. As DNA, the CDR3 is TGTGCCAGCAGCTTATCCGGCACTTACGAGCAGTACTTC.